One sample yielded the 15 T cell receptor beta chains listed below, sequenced in a study of resident and recirculating memory T cells in vitiligo. Sequencing used immunoSEQ multiplex PCR; TCRdb keeps in-frame clones, though not all of them. The sample comprises 60,000 to 80,000 clones, more than 85% of which are singletons, and less than 5% rests with the top ten. Sequencing used blood. The receptors were gathered from a male donor with vitiligo.

As to this clone: This sample also contains other DNA sequences that code for the same CDR3. The genes are TRBV7-2 and TRBJ1-5; 7 nucleotides agree with TRBD1. The CDR3 is 13 amino acids. Germline loops: CDR1 SGHTA, CDR2 FQGNSA. J gave up 4 bases and V 3 bases, and 0 bases lay outside the gene matches. CDR3 in DNA: TGTGCCAGCAGCTTGACAGGGAATCAGCCCCAGCATTTT. Translated, it gives CASSLTGNQPQHF.

The chain combines TRBV13 with TRBJ2-3; weak D call: TRBD1 (6 bases). Germline CDR1 reads PRHDT; CDR2 reads FYEKMQ (reference sequence). This CDR3 comprises 19 residues. The ends were cut back, 2 bases at V and 0 bases at J, with 21 bases in the middle. The CDR3 is CASSLSSRVSGTSTDTQYF. CDR3 nucleotides: TGTGCCAGCAGCTTAAGTAGCCGAGTCTCCGGGACAAGCACAGATACGCAGTATTTT.

The chain combines TRBV7-9 with TRBJ2-1; 15 nucleotides agree with TRBD2. The CDR3 runs to 17 residues. The trim removed 5 bases at V and 5 bases at J, leaving 7 bases unmatched. Germline-derived CDR1 and CDR2 are SEHNR and FQNEAQ (reference sequence). The CDR3 DNA sequence: TGTGCCAGCAGCCCCGGACTAGCGGGGGGGCAGAACAATGAGCAGTTCTTC. This gives the protein CASSPGLAGGQNNEQFF.

The chain uses TRBV6-4 and TRBJ2-6; no reliable D call. Germline V gene lookup returns CDR1 MRHNA and CDR2 SNTAGT. The CDR3 is 14 residues long. V was pared by 2 bases and J by 2 bases, with 4 bases between. CDR3 sequence: CASSDITGANVLTF. The CDR3 nucleotides are TGTGCCAGCAGTGACATAACTGGGGCCAACGTCCTGACTTTC.

The V call is TRBV28, the J call TRBJ2-5; 7 bases line up with TRBD2. The length of the CDR3 is 17 residues. Germline CDR1 is MDHEN and CDR2 is SYDVKM. The V segment lost 1 base and the J segment 3 bases; nucleotides outside the gene matches: 11. The CDR3 protein is CASSLFRASGQEETQYF. In DNA form, the CDR3 reads TGTGCCAGCAGTTTATTTAGGGCTAGCGGACAAGAAGAGACCCAGTACTTC.

The chain carries TRBV7-3 and TRBJ2-3; possible D gene TRBD2, 5 bases. The V gene lost 3 bases and the J gene lost 0 bases, with 7 bases spanning the gap. Germline V gives CDR1 SGHTA, CDR2 FQGTGA. The CDR3 has 14 amino acids. CDR3 region: CASSLAGSTDTQYF. Here the CDR3 DNA reads TGTGCCAGCAGCTTGGCGGGTAGCACAGATACGCAGTATTTT.

This sequence joins TRBV4-2 and TRBJ2-7; D not certain. From germline, CDR1 is LGHNA and CDR2 YNFKEQ. The V end lost 1 base, the J end lost 4 bases, and 2 bases lay between the germline ends. The CDR3 runs to 11 residues. CDR3 residues: CASSQAYEQYF. DNA for the CDR3: TGTGCCAGCAGCCAAGCATACGAGCAGTACTTC.

The chain carries TRBV7-9 and TRBJ2-7, with D unresolved. This CDR3 spans 12 amino acids. The germline V gene has CDR1 SEHNR and CDR2 FQNEAQ (reference sequence). Trimming left V 0 bases short and J 5 bases short, with 5 bases between. CDR3 in amino acids: CASSLARNEQYF. The CDR3, as DNA: TGTGCCAGCAGCTTAGCGAGGAACGAGCAGTACTTC.

The V and J genes are TRBV19 and TRBJ2-1; the match to TRBD2 covers 7 bases. V shed 3 bases and J 2 bases; nucleotides not matched to a gene: 7. The CDR3 has 16 amino acids. Looked up from germline, CDR1 is LNHDA and CDR2 is SQIVND (reference sequence). For the CDR3, the DNA is TGTGCCAGTAGTATGATGATGGGGGGGGCCTACAATGAGCAGTTCTTC. This translates into CASSMMMGGAYNEQFF.

The V and J genes are TRBV27 and TRBJ1-5; unclear D gene. CDR1 is MNHEY and CDR2 is SMNVEV in the germline V gene (reference sequence). This CDR3 has 15 amino acids. V was cut by 5 bases and J by 7 bases, with 18 bases left in between. This CDR3 reads CASSTIWQEDQPQHF. In DNA, the CDR3 is TGTGCCAGCAGTACTATCTGGCAGGAGGACCAGCCCCAGCATTTT.

The chain carries TRBV9 and TRBJ1-4; 9 nucleotides line up with TRBD1. The germline CDR1 and CDR2 sequences are SGDLS and YYNGEE. The V and J ends lost 3 bases and 8 bases, in that order; junction bases with no gene match: 8. The CDR3 is made up of 15 amino acids. CDR3 sequence (DNA): TGTGCCAGCAGCGCAGGGGACAGGGTCCAGGAAAAACTGTTTTTT. Its protein is CASSAGDRVQEKLFF.

The chain carries TRBV7-9 and TRBJ2-7; D is possibly TRBD1 (5 bases). The CDR3 runs to 13 residues. Trimming pared 6 bases from V and 0 bases from J, leaving 9 bases between. Germline lookup yields CDR1 SEHNR and CDR2 FQNEAQ (reference sequence). The CDR3 DNA reads TGTGCCAGCAGGTCCAGGGACTCCTACGAGCAGTACTTC. This translates into CASRSRDSYEQYF.

This chain links TRBV5-1 with TRBJ1-2; D possibly corresponds to TRBD1 (6 bases). V lost 0 bases to trimming and J lost 7 bases, with 10 bases between them. This CDR3 is built from 13 residues. Germline V CDR1 and CDR2: SGHRS, YFSETQ. CDR3 protein: CASSLEGVGGYTF. CDR3 DNA sequence: TGCGCCAGCAGCTTGGAGGGGGTTGGTGGCTACACCTTC.

The chain couples TRBV11-2 to TRBJ2-3; a possible D gene is TRBD1 (5 bases). Germline assignment: CDR1 SGHAT and CDR2 FQNNGV. This CDR3 has 14 amino acids. Trimming took off 6 bases at V and 3 bases at J, with 13 bases between the two ends. The CDR3 nucleotides read TGTGCCAGCAGATGGGGCAGGGCTACAGATACGCAGTATTTT. Encoded protein: CASRWGRATDTQYF.

The genes are TRBV6-1 and TRBJ2-5, with D possibly being TRBD1 (5 bases). The V gene lost 8 bases and the J gene lost 5 bases, with 9 bases spanning the gap. CDR1 MNHNS and CDR2 SASEGT come from the germline V gene. The CDR3 contains 11 residues. The CDR3 here is CASGKGETQYF. The CDR3 nucleotides are TGTGCCAGCGGGAAGGGGGAGACCCAGTACTTC.